The rows below give T cell receptor beta chains drawn from one sample of a study of glioma-infiltrating T cells after dendritic cell vaccination. Profiled with immunoSEQ multiplex PCR; TCRdb holds only in-frame clones, not every one. The sample gives around 100,000 clones, around 83% of which show up once; roughly 6.8% is in the top ten. The specimen was blood, collected after dendritic cell vaccination. The receptor source for this set is a human donor with glioblastoma. The CDR3 runs from the conserved cysteine through the conserved F or W. A D gene is named only where the DNA matches it firmly. Clone size is not always given. Where it is, it says once, few, many or a class for expanded clones.

j_call,v_call,d_call,clone_size,cdr3_nt,cdr3_aa
TRBJ2-5,TRBV30,TRBD2,once,TGTGCCTGGAGTTTAGGGACTAGCGGGGGGCAAGAGACCCAGTACTTC,CAWSLGTSGGQETQYF
TRBJ2-7,TRBV15,TRBD1,.,TGTGCCACCAGCAGAGATGTACAGGGGAGCTACGAGCAGTACTTC,CATSRDVQGSYEQYF
TRBJ2-7,TRBV6-5,TRBD1,.,TGTGCCAGCAGTTACTATTTTTCAGGGGGTAGCAACGAGCAGTACTTC,CASSYYFSGGSNEQYF
TRBJ1-1,TRBV6-1,.,.,TGTGCCAGCAGTGAATCCCGGGACTCTGAAGCTTTCTTT,CASSESRDSEAFF
TRBJ1-2,TRBV15,TRBD1,.,TGTGCCACCAGCAGAGTTGGGACAGAGGCTAACTATGGCTACACCTTC,CATSRVGTEANYGYTF
TRBJ1-1,TRBV4-1,TRBD1,.,TGCGCCAGCAGCCAACCGGGACAGGGGAGCACTGAAGCTTTCTTT,CASSQPGQGSTEAFF
TRBJ2-5,TRBV5-1,.,.,TGCGCCAGCCAACGCGGGGCAGCGGGCACCCAAGAGACCCAGTACTTC,CASQRGAAGTQETQYF
TRBJ1-2,TRBV6-4,.,.,TGTGCCAGCAGTGACGGAAACGGGGGTAGTGGCTACACCTTC,CASSDGNGGSGYTF
TRBJ2-7,TRBV21-1,.,.,TGTGCCAGCAGCAAAGCTGGGACAGGGGACGAGCAGTACTTC,CASSKAGTGDEQYF
TRBJ1-4,TRBV2,.,.,TGTGCCAGCAGCTTGACAGGACTTAATGAAAAACTGTTTTTT,CASSLTGLNEKLFF
TRBJ1-1,TRBV7-9,.,.,TGTGCCAGCAGCCCCGTGGGGGGGTACGCTTTCTTT,CASSPVGGYAFF
TRBJ1-1,TRBV9,.,.,TGTGCCAGCAGTACGCCGGGACAAATGAACACTGAAGCTTTCTTT,CASSTPGQMNTEAFF
TRBJ1-5,TRBV4-1,.,.,TGCGCCAGCAGCCAAGGGGAGTTTCGTACAGGGAATCAGCCCCAGCATTTT,CASSQGEFRTGNQPQHF
TRBJ2-7,TRBV6-6,TRBD2,many,TGTGCCTCTACTTTAGCGGGGGCGAAATCCTACGAGCAGTACTTC,CASTLAGAKSYEQYF
TRBJ1-1,TRBV10-3,.,.,TGTGCCATCAGTGAGATTGAGGGCACTGAAGCTTTCTTT,CAISEIEGTEAFF
TRBJ2-3,TRBV7-9,.,.,TGTGCCAGCAGCCCGGGACATTTTAGCACAGATACGCAGTATTTT,CASSPGHFSTDTQYF
TRBJ1-4,TRBV6-5,TRBD1,.,TGTGCCAGCAGTTACGGACAGGGGGGTTATAATGAAAAACTGTTTTTT,CASSYGQGGYNEKLFF
TRBJ1-1,TRBV9,TRBD1,.,TGTGCCAGCAGCTTCGGGACAGGGGGATTGAACACTGAAGCTTTCTTT,CASSFGTGGLNTEAFF
TRBJ2-1,TRBV7-2,TRBD2,.,TGTGCCAGCAGCCCCCGGACTAGCGGCTACAATGAGCAGTTCTTC,CASSPRTSGYNEQFF
TRBJ1-1,TRBV2,.,.,TGTGCCAGCAGCCAGGGACTTCTGAACACTGAAGCTTTCTTT,CASSQGLLNTEAFF
TRBJ2-1,TRBV19,.,.,TGTGCCAGTAGCGACAGGTACTACAATGAGCAGTTCTTC,CASSDRYYNEQFF
TRBJ1-2,TRBV9,.,.,TGTGCCAGCAGTGACAGCTACCTAGGCTATGGCTACACCTTC,CASSDSYLGYGYTF
TRBJ1-3,TRBV10-3,TRBD1,.,TGTGCCATCAGACTCGACAGGGGGCCTGGAAACACCATATATTTT,CAIRLDRGPGNTIYF
TRBJ2-1,TRBV12-5,.,few,TGTGCTAGTGGAGGACAGAGGGTCTACAATGAGCAGTTCTTC,CASGGQRVYNEQFF
TRBJ2-7,TRBV10-3,.,.,TGTGCCATCAGTTTAGACATCTCCTACGAGCAGTACTTC,CAISLDISYEQYF
TRBJ1-6,TRBV9,.,.,TGTGCCAGCAGCTCCGGGGGTGGGAGCTCCTATAATTCACCCCTCCACTTT,CASSSGGGSSYNSPLHF
TRBJ2-1,TRBV15,TRBD1,once,TGTGCCACCAGCAGAGAAGGGGGACAGGGCAATGAGCAGTTCTTC,CATSREGGQGNEQFF
TRBJ1-1,TRBV18,.,.,TGTGCCAGCTCCCCATGGGGAGGGGAGAACACTGAAGCTTTCTTT,CASSPWGGENTEAFF
TRBJ2-3,TRBV14,TRBD2,.,TGTGCCAGCAGCCACCTAGCGGCTGGCACAGATACGCAGTATTTT,CASSHLAAGTDTQYF
TRBJ2-1,TRBV28,TRBD2,.,TGTGCCAGCAGGTATAGCGGGGGGGCCGCTGAGCAGTTCTTC,CASRYSGGAAEQFF
TRBJ2-5,TRBV5-1,TRBD1,.,TGCGCCAGTTGGACGGGACAGGCGTCTCAAGAGACCCAGTACTTC,CASWTGQASQETQYF
TRBJ1-6,TRBV6-1,TRBD1,.,TGTGCCAGCAGGGGACAGCTCTGGAGTTCACCCCTCCACTTT,CASRGQLWSSPLHF
TRBJ1-1,TRBV13,.,.,TGTGCCAGCAGCCCGGAGACGGAAGCCACTGAAGCTTTCTTT,CASSPETEATEAFF
TRBJ1-1,TRBV7-9,.,once,TGTGCCAGCAGCTTGGACAGCCCTGGGGGAAACACTGAAGCTTTCTTT,CASSLDSPGGNTEAFF
TRBJ1-1,TRBV9,.,.,TGTGCCAGCAGCTTACAGGGTAACACTGAAGCTTTCTTT,CASSLQGNTEAFF
TRBJ2-1,TRBV7-9,.,once,TGTGCCAGCAGCACCTCCATCCTGGGGGCTGAGCAGTTCTTC,CASSTSILGAEQFF
TRBJ1-2,TRBV14,.,.,TGTGCCAGCAGTGGACAGTTCTATGGCTACACCTTC,CASSGQFYGYTF
TRBJ1-1,TRBV5-6,.,.,TGTGCCAGCCTAACTTTCGGGGTAACTGAAGCTTTCTTT,CASLTFGVTEAFF
TRBJ1-6,TRBV30,.,.,TGTGCCTGGAAGGAGGGTTCTTCACCCCTCCACTTT,CAWKEGSSPLHF
TRBJ2-1,TRBV19,.,.,TGTGCCAGTCGGATAGGGGGGCCAAGCTCCTACAATGAGCAGTTCTTC,CASRIGGPSSYNEQFF